These 32 T cell receptor beta chains were all obtained from the same sample, sequenced in a study of blood T cells in healthy people across ages. The use of a sample-barcoded 5' primer and a J-beta primer mix characterized a second PCR of about 6 to 12 cycles. Via MiXCR, TCRdb re-called the 5' RACE reads, giving one row per CDR3 protein. The sample yields 1.5 million to 2 million distinct CDR3 sequences, roughly 30% seen once. Sequencing was done on a sample of blood. The receptor set was obtained from a woman under 40 in good health.

The chain combines TRBV5-1 with TRBJ2-5; a possible D gene is TRBD2 (5 bases). The DNA end is more similar to TRBJ2-7, so the J call may be wrong. CDR1 and CDR2 (germline): SGHRS, YFSETQ. The CDR3 totals 15 residues. In nucleotides, the CDR3 is TGCGCCAGCAGCCCGGATCCAGGTGGAGGCTACGAGCAGTACTTC. Its translation is CASSPDPGGGYEQYF.

The rearrangement joins TRBV7-9 to TRBJ2-5, with D possibly matching TRBD1 (5 bases). Trimming stripped 1 base from V and 13 bases from J, with 13 bases between. Germline V CDR1 and CDR2: SEHNR, FQNEAQ (reference sequence). The length of the CDR3 is 12 residues. CDR3 in DNA: TGTGCCAGCAGCTTAGAGACAGCATTACGGTACTTC. This codes for CASSLETALRYF.

This clonotype was picked up a small number of times. V and J are TRBV5-1 and TRBJ1-4; tentative D call: TRBD1 (5 bases). V lost 3 bases and J lost 7, with 10 bases in between. The CDR3 consists of 13 residues. In germline, CDR1 is SGHRS, CDR2 YFSETQ. CDR3 sequence (DNA): TGCGCCAGCAGCTCGGGGGATGCTGAAAAACTGTTTTTT. It codes for CASSSGDAEKLFF. The full variable domain, with the rest looked up from reference TRBV5-1 and TRBJ1-4, is KAGVTQTPRYLIKTRGQQVTLSCSPISGHRSVSWYQQTPGQGLQFLFEYFSETQRNKGNFPGRFSGRQFSNSRSEMNVSTLELGDSALYLCASSSGDAEKLFFGSGTQLSVL.

About this clonotype itself: A read error may be the cause here, since a much bigger clone is one base away. V gene TRBV28 combines with J gene TRBJ2-3, with 8 bases that match TRBD2. This CDR3 has 16 amino acids. Germline V gene sequence: CDR1 MDHEN, CDR2 SYDVKM. The CDR3 loop reads CANSSPGREATDTQYF. The DNA of the CDR3 is TGTGCCAACAGTTCTCCCGGGAGGGAAGCCACAGATACGCAGTATTTT.

The table lists this clonotype with a few counts. V is TRBV27 and J is TRBJ2-1; D possibly uses TRBD1 or TRBD2 (5 bases each). V was cut by 3 bases and J by 3 bases, with 15 bases left in between. This CDR3 contains 16 residues. Germline loops: CDR1 MNHEY, CDR2 SMNVEV (reference sequence). The CDR3 is CASSFRGAGLYNEQFF. The CDR3 DNA reads TGTGCCAGCAGTTTTAGAGGGGCGGGCCTCTACAATGAGCAGTTCTTC.

Many counts were recorded for this clonotype. V usage is TRBV4-1 and J usage is TRBJ1-2; 7 nucleotides align to TRBD1. Trimming cost V 1 base and J 7 bases; bases outside gene matches: 6. The CDR3 loop spans 14 amino acids. Germline CDR1 is MGHRA and CDR2 is YSYEKL. The CDR3 protein is CASSQVAGGRGYTF. DNA of the CDR3: TGCGCCAGCAGCCAAGTCGCAGGGGGTCGTGGCTACACCTTC.

This clonotype showed up just a few times. The J gene is TRBJ1-1, the V gene TRBV28, with D unclear. Germline-derived CDR1 and CDR2 are MDHEN and SYDVKM. V lost 4 bases, J lost 6 bases, and 21 bases lay in between. The CDR3 consists of 16 residues. Written as DNA, the CDR3 is TGTGCCAGCAGTTCCTTGCTGGGCAGGTCACCATCTGAAGCTTTCTTT. Its translation is CASSSLLGRSPSEAFF.

This clonotype was recorded only once. This chain joins TRBV6-5 and TRBJ1-1; 8 bases are a match to TRBD1. This CDR3 comprises 17 residues. CDR1 and CDR2 (germline): MNHEY, SVGAGI. The V gene end was trimmed by 0 bases and the J gene end by 1 base; junction bases not matched to a gene: 7. CDR3 DNA sequence: TGTGCCAGCAGTTACTCTCTGGGAGGACAGGGGAACACTGAAGCTTTCTTT. Its translation is CASSYSLGGQGNTEAFF.

The CDR3 reads CSAPSDLRWNEQFF. CDR3 bases: TGCAGTGCCCCTTCGGACTTAAGGTGGAATGAGCAGTTCTTC. J is TRBJ2-1 and V is TRBV20-1; the D gene is possibly TRBD2 (5 bases). This CDR3 is 14 amino acids long. CDR1 DFQATT and CDR2 SNEGSKA come from the germline V gene (reference sequence). V was shortened by 6 bases and J by 7 bases, with 19 bases between the two germline ends.

This clonotype has just a few counts. The chain joins TRBV21-1 to TRBJ2-5; TRBD2, the table's D call, was not compared with the DNA. TRBV21-1 is a listed pseudogene. The CDR3 contains 17 residues. CDR3 amino acids: CASSKIACGMASETQYF. The CDR3 DNA sequence: TGTGCCAGCAGCAAAATCGCCTGCGGGATGGCCTCCGAGACCCAGTACTTC.

Turning to this clonotype: This may arise from a read error, as a much more abundant clone is one base away. This rearrangement joins TRBV12-3 or TRBV12-4 to TRBJ2-5; D may be TRBD2 (6 bases). This CDR3 is 15 amino acids long. Trimming left V 2 bases short and J 11 bases short, with 21 bases between. CDR3 in DNA: TGTGCCAGCAGTTTATACGGGGGTCGGAGCAATGAGCAGTACTTC. It yields the protein CASSLYGGRSNEQYF.

This clonotype was counted between two and nine times. The chain combines TRBV29-1 with TRBJ1-1, with a possible D match to TRBD1 (5 bases). This CDR3 has 12 residues. Trimming removed 5 bases from V and 2 bases from J, with 9 bases in between. Germline CDR1 and CDR2: SQVTM and ANQGSEA. CDR3 nucleotides: TGCAGCGTTTATCAGGGCAACACTGAAGCTTTCTTT. Its protein is CSVYQGNTEAFF.

This rearrangement joins TRBV3-1 to TRBJ2-4; no reliable D call. CDR3 length equals 12 residues. Per the germline V gene, CDR1 is LGHDT and CDR2 is YNNKEL (reference sequence). V was pared by 2 bases and J by 15 bases, with 14 bases between. The CDR3 coding sequence is TGTGCCAGCAGCCAATCCGGTGGGCACGGGTACTTC. Translated, it gives CASSQSGGHGYF. The full variable domain, rest sourced from reference TRBV3-1 and TRBJ2-4, is DTAVSQTPKYLVTQMGNDKSIKCEQNLGHDTMYWYKQDSKKFLKIMFSYNNKELIINETVPNRFSPKSPDKAHLNLHINSLELGDSAVYFCASSQSGGHGYFGAGTRLSVL.

Many counts were recorded for this clonotype. The V and J genes are TRBV6-2 or TRBV6-3 and TRBJ1-5, with 8 bases matching TRBD1. The V and J ends lost 6 bases and 9 bases, in that order; junction bases with no gene match: 13. Germline-derived CDR1 and CDR2 are MNHEY and SVGEGT. CDR3 length: 15 residues. The CDR3 here is CASRAGTGGFRPQHF. As DNA, the CDR3 is TGTGCCAGCAGGGCCGGGACAGGCGGGTTTCGGCCCCAGCATTTT.

V is TRBV9 and J is TRBJ2-3; 7 nucleotides agree with TRBD2. Germline V CDR1 and CDR2: SGDLS, YYNGEE. J lost 2 bases, V lost 0 bases, and 6 bases had no gene match. The CDR3 extends over 16 amino acids. The CDR3 is CASSVGPSGYTDTQYF. For the CDR3, the DNA is TGTGCCAGCAGCGTAGGACCTAGCGGCTACACAGATACGCAGTATTTT. Variable domain in full (rest from reference TRBV9 and TRBJ2-3): DSGVTQTPKHLITATGQRVTLRCSPRSGDLSVYWYQQSLDQGLQFLIQYYNGEERAKGNILERFSAQQFPDLHSELNLSSLELGDSALYFCASSVGPSGYTDTQYFGPGTRLTVL.

This clonotype has just a few counts. The CDR3 reads CASSLELAGGLQRRDTQYF. The CDR3, as DNA: TGTGCCAGCAGTTTAGAACTAGCGGGAGGCCTACAGCGTCGGGATACGCAGTATTTT. The chain carries TRBV12-3 or TRBV12-4 and TRBJ2-3; 12 bases agree with TRBD2. V shed 1 base and J 6 bases; nucleotides not matched to a gene: 14. This CDR3 region has 19 residues.

In this sample, this clonotype turned up many times. The CDR3 region is CASSLVAGGNEQFF. CDR3 sequence (DNA): TGTGCCAGCAGCTTAGTTGCGGGGGGGAATGAGCAGTTCTTC. The chain links TRBV7-6 to TRBJ2-1, with 9 bases aligning to TRBD2. This CDR3 comprises 14 residues. With V trimmed by 1 base and J by 7 bases, 2 bases remained unmatched. Germline V gives CDR1 SGHVS, CDR2 FNYEAQ.

This clonotype was recorded a few times. The chain is built from TRBV18 and TRBJ2-3, with D possibly being TRBD1 (6 bases). Germline V gene sequence: CDR1 KGHSH, CDR2 LQKENI. This CDR3 region has 15 residues. V was trimmed by 2 bases and J by 4 bases, leaving 13 bases between them. CDR3 nucleotide sequence: TGTGCCAGCTCACCAACAGGGTCTGTAGCAGATACGCAGTATTTT. This gives the protein CASSPTGSVADTQYF.

CDR3 DNA: TGTGCCAGCAGGACGTCAACAGCAAGTAATGAAAAACTGTTTTTT. Amino acid sequence: CASRTSTASNEKLFF. The rearrangement uses TRBV12-3 or TRBV12-4 and TRBJ1-4; no reliable D call. CDR3 length: 15 amino acids. With 6 bases removed from V and 4 bases from J, the gap between germline ends came to 15 bases.

CDR3 nucleotide sequence: TGTGCCAGCACCCTCAGACGTTCTGGGGCCAACGTCCTGACTTTC. It specifies CASTLRRSGANVLTF. The chain links TRBV27 to TRBJ2-6; D not resolved. CDR3 length equals 15 residues. Germline-derived CDR1 and CDR2 are MNHEY and SMNVEV (reference sequence). V lost 7 bases to trimming and J lost 1 base, with 11 bases between them. The complete variable domain, with remaining parts taken from reference TRBV27 and TRBJ2-6, reads EAQVTQNPRYLITVTGKKLTVTCSQNMNHEYMSWYRQDPGLGLRQIYYSMNVEVTDKGDVPEGYKVSRKEKRNFPLILESPSPNQTSLYFCASTLRRSGANVLTFGAGSRLTVL.

The chain carries TRBV30 and TRBJ2-5; the D gene is possibly TRBD2 (5 bases). Trimming stripped 4 bases from V and 0 bases from J, with 15 bases between. CDR1 is GTSNPN, CDR2 SVGIG, per germline (reference sequence). This CDR3 region has 15 residues. The CDR3 sequence is CAWTHLSGYQETQYF. The CDR3 DNA follows: TGTGCCTGGACTCACCTCTCGGGGTACCAAGAGACCCAGTACTTC.

This clonotype was found many times. The chain uses TRBV29-1 and TRBJ2-3; D is uncertain. V was trimmed by 5 bases and J by 2 bases, leaving 2 bases between them. The V gene's germline CDR1 is SQVTM and CDR2 ANQGSEA. There are 10 residues in the CDR3. The CDR3 sequence: CSVYTDTQYF. CDR3 DNA sequence: TGCAGCGTTTACACAGATACGCAGTATTTT.

This clonotype was observed a few times. V usage is TRBV12-3 or TRBV12-4 and J usage is TRBJ2-7; D is unresolved. Between the trimmed V and J ends, which lost 7 bases and 2 bases, there was a span of 12 bases. The CDR3 is 13 residues long. The CDR3 reads CASTYRAAYEQYF. The DNA for the CDR3 is TGTGCCAGCACCTACCGCGCGGCCTACGAGCAGTACTTC.

On this clonotype itself: Mismatch with germline at one junction end may stem from a read error. The V and J genes are TRBV12-3 or TRBV12-4 and TRBJ2-5; 13 bases align to TRBD2. Matching the DNA end better, TRBJ2-7 makes the J call doubtful. This CDR3 is built from 17 residues. Written as DNA, the CDR3 is TGTACCAGCAGTTTAGACCGCTGGACTAGCGGGGGTGTCGAGCAGTACTTC. It codes for CTSSLDRWTSGGVEQYF.

This sequence joins TRBV6-5 and TRBJ2-2, with 8 bases fitting TRBD2. The CDR3 covers 16 residues. Losses at the gene ends were 5 bases for V and 1 base for J; bases not matched to a gene: 6. The germline V gene encodes CDR1 MNHEY and CDR2 SVGAGI. This chain's CDR3 is CASSRPGLGNTGELFF. The CDR3 DNA reads TGTGCCAGCAGTCGACCGGGACTAGGGAACACCGGGGAGCTGTTTTTT.

This sequence joins TRBV11-1 and TRBJ2-1, with D perhaps TRBD2 (6 bases). V shed 5 bases and J shed 3 bases, with 14 bases lying between them. The CDR3 length is 15 residues. CDR1 SGHAT and CDR2 FQDESV come from the germline V gene (reference sequence). CDR3 residues: CASSPGVGFYNEQFF. The CDR3 DNA reads TGTGCCAGCAGCCCGGGAGTGGGCTTCTACAATGAGCAGTTCTTC. The entire variable domain, with the rest obtained from reference TRBV11-1 and TRBJ2-1, is as follows: EAEVAQSPRYKITEKSQAVAFWCDPISGHATLYWYRQILGQGPELLVQFQDESVVDDSQLPKDRFSAERLKGVDSTLKIQPAELGDSAMYLCASSPGVGFYNEQFFGPGTRLTVL.

This clonotype was recorded a few times. This chain uses TRBV9 with TRBJ2-7, with no clear D. The length of the CDR3 is 12 residues. V was trimmed by 4 bases and J by 5 bases, leaving 10 bases between them. CDR1 is SGDLS and CDR2 is YYNGEE in the germline V gene. CDR3 sequence: CASSHPGHEQYF. The DNA for the CDR3 is TGTGCCAGCAGCCATCCTGGCCACGAGCAGTACTTC.

In this sample, this clonotype turned up many times. DNA of the CDR3: TGTGCCAGCAGCCGACTAGCGGGAGAGGTAGATACGCAGTATTTT. It yields the protein CASSRLAGEVDTQYF. The chain couples TRBV7-2 to TRBJ2-3, with 12 bases identical to TRBD2. Germline-derived CDR1 and CDR2 are SGHTA and FQGNSA. The CDR3 loop spans 15 amino acids. After removal of 5 bases from V and 5 bases from J, the junction contained 5 bases not matched to a gene.

This chain uses TRBV20-1 with TRBJ2-3; D is uncertain. CDR3 length: 10 residues. From germline, CDR1 is DFQATT and CDR2 SNEGSKA (reference sequence). V was clipped by 6 bases and J by 9 bases, with 10 bases between them. CDR3 loop: CSAAPGTQYF. The CDR3 nucleotides are TGCAGTGCGGCCCCCGGGACGCAGTATTTT.

The CDR3 is CASSSPRTGKGEQYF. In DNA form, the CDR3 reads TGTGCCAGCAGCTCGCCCCGAACAGGGAAGGGCGAGCAGTACTTC. This rearrangement joins TRBV11-2 to TRBJ2-7; perhaps TRBD1 as D (6 bases). V was shortened by 4 bases and J by 6 bases, with 19 bases between the two germline ends. The CDR3 has 15 amino acids. Germline V lookup: CDR1 SGHAT, CDR2 FQNNGV.

This clonotype came up many times. This chain uses TRBV7-9 with TRBJ2-7, with 8 bases that match TRBD1. CDR1 is SEHNR, CDR2 FQNEAQ, per germline (reference sequence). The V and J ends lost 6 bases and 5 bases, in that order; junction bases with no gene match: 6. The CDR3 has 13 amino acids. DNA for the CDR3: TGTGCCAGCAGAGGACAGGGCCTCCACGAGCAGTACTTC. This gives the protein CASRGQGLHEQYF.

This clonotype showed up just a few times. The chain combines TRBV29-1 with TRBJ1-1, with a tentative D call TRBD1 (6 bases). The CDR3 loop spans 14 amino acids. V was clipped by 3 bases and J by 1 base, with 12 bases between them. Germline values: CDR1 SQVTM, CDR2 ANQGSEA. The DNA of the CDR3 is TGCAGCGTTGATCGGGCAGGGGCGAACACTGAAGCTTTCTTT. Its translation: CSVDRAGANTEAFF.